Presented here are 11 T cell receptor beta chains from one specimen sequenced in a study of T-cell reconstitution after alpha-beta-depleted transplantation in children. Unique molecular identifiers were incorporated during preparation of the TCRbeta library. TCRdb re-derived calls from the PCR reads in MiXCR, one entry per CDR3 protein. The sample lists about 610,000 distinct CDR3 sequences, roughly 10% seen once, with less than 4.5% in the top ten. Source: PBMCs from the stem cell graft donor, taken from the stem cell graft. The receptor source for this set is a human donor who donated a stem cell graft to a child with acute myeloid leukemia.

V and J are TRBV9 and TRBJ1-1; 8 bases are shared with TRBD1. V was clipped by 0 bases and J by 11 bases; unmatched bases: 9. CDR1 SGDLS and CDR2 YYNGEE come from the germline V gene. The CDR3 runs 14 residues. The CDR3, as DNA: TGTGCCAGCAGCGTAGCGGGGACAGGCGTAGCCGCTTTCTTT. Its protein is CASSVAGTGVAAFF.

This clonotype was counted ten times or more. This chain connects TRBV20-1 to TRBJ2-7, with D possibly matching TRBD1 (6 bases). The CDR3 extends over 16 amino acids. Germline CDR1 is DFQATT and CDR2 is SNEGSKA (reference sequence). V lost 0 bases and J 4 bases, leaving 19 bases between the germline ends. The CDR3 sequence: CSARDPQRGLRYEQYF. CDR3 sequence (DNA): TGCAGTGCTAGAGATCCACAGAGGGGGTTGAGGTACGAGCAGTACTTC.

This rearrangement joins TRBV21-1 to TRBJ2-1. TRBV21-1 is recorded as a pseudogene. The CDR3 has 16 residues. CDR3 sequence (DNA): TGTGCCAGCAGCAAAGACGCGTGGAGCTCCTACAATGAGCAGTTCTTC. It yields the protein CASSKDAWSSYNEQFF.

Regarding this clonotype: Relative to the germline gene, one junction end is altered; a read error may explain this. The CDR3 loop reads CASSFGGMNAEAFF. The CDR3 coding sequence is TGCGCCAGCAGCTTCGGGGGGATGAACGCTGAAGCTTTCTTT. The V gene is TRBV5-1, the J gene TRBJ1-1, with D possibly matching TRBD1 (5 bases). Per germline, CDR1 SGHRS and CDR2 YFSETQ. The CDR3 totals 14 residues.

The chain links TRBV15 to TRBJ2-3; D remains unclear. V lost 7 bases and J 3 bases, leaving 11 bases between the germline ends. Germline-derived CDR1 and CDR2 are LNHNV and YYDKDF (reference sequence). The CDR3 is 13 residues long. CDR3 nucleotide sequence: TGTGCCACCACGCGAGTGGGTACAGATACGCAGTATTTT. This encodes CATTRVGTDTQYF.

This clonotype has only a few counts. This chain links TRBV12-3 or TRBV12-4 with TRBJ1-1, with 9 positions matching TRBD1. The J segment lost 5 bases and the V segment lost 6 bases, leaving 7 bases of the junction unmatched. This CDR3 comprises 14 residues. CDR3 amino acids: CASRKTGGSTEAFF. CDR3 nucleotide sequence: TGTGCCAGCAGAAAGACAGGGGGATCGACTGAAGCTTTCTTT.

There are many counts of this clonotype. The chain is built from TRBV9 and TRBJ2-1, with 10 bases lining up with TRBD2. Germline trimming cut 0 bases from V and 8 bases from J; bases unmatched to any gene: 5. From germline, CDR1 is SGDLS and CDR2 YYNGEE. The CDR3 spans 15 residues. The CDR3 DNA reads TGTGCCAGCAGCGTAGGGTCTAGCGGGAGCGATGAGCAGTTCTTC. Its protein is CASSVGSSGSDEQFF.

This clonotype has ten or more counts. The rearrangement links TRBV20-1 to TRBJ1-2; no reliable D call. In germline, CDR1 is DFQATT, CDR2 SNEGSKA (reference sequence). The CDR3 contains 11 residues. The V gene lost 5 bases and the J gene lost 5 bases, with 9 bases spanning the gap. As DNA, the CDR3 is TGCAGTGCTCATACTGGTTATGGCTACACCTTC. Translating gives CSAHTGYGYTF.

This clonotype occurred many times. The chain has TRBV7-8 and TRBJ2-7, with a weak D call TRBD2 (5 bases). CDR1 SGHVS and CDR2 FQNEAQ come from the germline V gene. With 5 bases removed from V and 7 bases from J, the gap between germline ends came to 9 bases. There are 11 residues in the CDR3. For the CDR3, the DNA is TGTGCCAGCAGCGTTACGGGGGAGCAGTACTTC. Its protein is CASSVTGEQYF.

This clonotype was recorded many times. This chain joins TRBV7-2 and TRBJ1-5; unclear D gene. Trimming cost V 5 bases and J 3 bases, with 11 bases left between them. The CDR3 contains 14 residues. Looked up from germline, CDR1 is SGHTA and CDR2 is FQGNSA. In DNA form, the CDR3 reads TGTGCCAGCAGCGCAGGAGGGAACAATCAGCCCCAGCATTTT. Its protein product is CASSAGGNNQPQHF.

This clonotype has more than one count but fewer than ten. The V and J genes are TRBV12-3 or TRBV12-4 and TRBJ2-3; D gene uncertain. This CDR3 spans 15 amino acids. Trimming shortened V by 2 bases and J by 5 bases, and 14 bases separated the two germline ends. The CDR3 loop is CASSLYSGAKDTQYF. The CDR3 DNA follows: TGTGCCAGCAGTTTATATTCCGGAGCGAAAGATACGCAGTATTTT.